This T cell receptor beta chain stems from a study of blood T cell repertoires in COVID-19. Across the whole study: Acute and convalescent COVID-19 samples came from the United States, Italy and Spain. T cells, B-cell-depleted T cells, or PBMCs supplied cDNA or gDNA.

The CDR3 consists of 14 residues. Per germline, CDR1 SGHTA and CDR2 FQGNSA. Trimming removed 0 bases at V and 4 bases at J, with 9 bases between. Original methodology: Reference gene primers were amplified, and this amplification served to estimate nucleated cell counts. Only in-frame clones appear in the TCRdb table, and some are missing; sequencing was by immunoSEQ multiplex PCR. The V and J calls and clone size were taken over from that table, and D and trimming were inferred from the DNA. The sample shows 130,000 or so clones, more than 80% of them seen only once. The sequenced material came from peripheral blood. The sequence derives from a human donor in a cohort sampled during active COVID-19. V gene TRBV7-2 combines with J gene TRBJ1-2; tentatively, D is TRBD1 (5 bases). CDR3 residues: CASSLATESYGYTF. The CDR3, as DNA: TGTGCCAGCAGCTTAGCGACAGAAAGCTATGGCTACACCTTC.